This T cell receptor beta chain emerged from a study of blood T cell repertoires in COVID-19. Exposed enrollees had met someone with a PCR-confirmed or clinician-diagnosed COVID-19 case at some point within the 2 weeks before study entry. Under the authors' procedure: Reference gene primer amplification gave estimated nucleated cell counts. TCRdb keeps only in-frame clones here, not all; method: immunoSEQ multiplex PCR. V and J calls and clone size follow that table, whereas D and trimming were derived from the DNA. The sample contains about 190,000 clones, around 84% of which appear only once. The junction had 4 bases not matched to a gene; V was cut back by 4 bases and J by 4 bases. The germline V gene encodes CDR1 MGHRA and CDR2 YSYEKL. The CDR3 loop spans 13 amino acids.

This TCR derives from a woman under 40 who had been exposed to COVID-19. This chain connects TRBV4-1 to TRBJ2-7; 7 bases fit TRBD2. Sequencing used PBMCs or T cells enriched from blood (not recorded which). This CDR3 is CASSLGRDYEQYF. The DNA for the CDR3 is TGCGCCAGCAGCCTAGGGAGGGATTACGAGCAGTACTTC.